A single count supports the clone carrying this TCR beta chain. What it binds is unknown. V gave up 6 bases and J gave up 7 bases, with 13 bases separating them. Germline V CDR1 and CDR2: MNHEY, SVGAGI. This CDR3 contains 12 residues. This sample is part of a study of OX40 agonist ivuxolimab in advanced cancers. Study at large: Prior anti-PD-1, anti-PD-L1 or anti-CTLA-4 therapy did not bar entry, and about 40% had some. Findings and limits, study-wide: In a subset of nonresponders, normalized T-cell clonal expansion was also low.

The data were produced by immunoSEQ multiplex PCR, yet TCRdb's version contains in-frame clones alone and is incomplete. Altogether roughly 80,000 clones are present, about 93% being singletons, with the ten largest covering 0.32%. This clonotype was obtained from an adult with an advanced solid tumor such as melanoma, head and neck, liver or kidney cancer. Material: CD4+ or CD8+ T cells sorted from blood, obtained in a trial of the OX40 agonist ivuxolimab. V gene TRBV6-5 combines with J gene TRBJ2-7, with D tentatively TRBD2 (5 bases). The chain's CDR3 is CASSGPRGEQYF. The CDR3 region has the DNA TGTGCCAGCAGCGGGCCCCGCGGGGAGCAGTACTTC.